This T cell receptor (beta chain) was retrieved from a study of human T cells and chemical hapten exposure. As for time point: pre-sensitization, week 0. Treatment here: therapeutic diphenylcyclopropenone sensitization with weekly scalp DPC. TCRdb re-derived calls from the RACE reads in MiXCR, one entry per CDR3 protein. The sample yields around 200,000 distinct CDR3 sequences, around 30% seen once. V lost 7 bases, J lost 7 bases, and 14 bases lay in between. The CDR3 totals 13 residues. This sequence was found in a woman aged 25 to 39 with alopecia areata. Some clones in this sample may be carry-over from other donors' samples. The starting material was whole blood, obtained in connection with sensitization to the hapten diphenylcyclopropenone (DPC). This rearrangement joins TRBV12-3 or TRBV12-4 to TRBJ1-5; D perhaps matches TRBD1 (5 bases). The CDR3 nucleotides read TGTGCCAGCAATTTCGGGGGAAACCAGCCCCAGCATTTT. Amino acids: CASNFGGNQPQHF.